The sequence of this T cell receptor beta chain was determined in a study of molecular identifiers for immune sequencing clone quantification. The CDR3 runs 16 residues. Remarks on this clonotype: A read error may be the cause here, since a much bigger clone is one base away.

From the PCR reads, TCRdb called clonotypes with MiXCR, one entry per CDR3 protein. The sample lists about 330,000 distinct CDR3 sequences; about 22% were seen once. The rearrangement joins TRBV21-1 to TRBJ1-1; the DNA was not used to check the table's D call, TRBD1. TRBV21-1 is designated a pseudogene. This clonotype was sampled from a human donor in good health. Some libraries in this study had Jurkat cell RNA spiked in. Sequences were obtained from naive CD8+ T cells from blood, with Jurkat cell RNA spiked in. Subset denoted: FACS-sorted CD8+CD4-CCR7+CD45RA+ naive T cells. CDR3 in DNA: TGTGCCAGCAGCGAACCGAGAAGGCAGGGGTTCGCTGAAGCTTTCTTT. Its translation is CASSEPRRQGFAEAFF.